The entry below describes one T cell receptor beta chain. Its antigen is not identified. The data derive from a study of OX40 agonist ivuxolimab in advanced cancers. Study details: The study reported partial responses in three patients: one hepatocellular carcinoma, two cutaneous melanoma. General observations from the study: At 0.1 to 3.0 mg/kg, clonal expansion of CD4+ and CD8+ blood T cells had occurred by week 6.

Generated by immunoSEQ multiplex PCR, the TCRdb table keeps only in-frame clones and is missing some. The sample consists of approximately 54,000 clones, roughly 90% of them appearing once. The CDR3 spans 14 residues. Trimming at V came to 4 bases and at J to 1 base, leaving 4 bases not matched to a gene. Per germline, CDR1 SGHRS and CDR2 YFSETQ. V is TRBV5-1 and J is TRBJ1-1; 7 positions agree with TRBD1. This receptor was taken from an adult with an advanced solid tumor such as melanoma, head and neck, liver or kidney cancer. Sequencing was performed on CD4+ or CD8+ T cells sorted from blood, taken in a trial of the OX40 agonist ivuxolimab. CDR3 nucleotide sequence: TGCGCCAGCAGCAGGGGACAGCCGAACACTGAAGCTTTCTTT. Protein sequence: CASSRGQPNTEAFF.